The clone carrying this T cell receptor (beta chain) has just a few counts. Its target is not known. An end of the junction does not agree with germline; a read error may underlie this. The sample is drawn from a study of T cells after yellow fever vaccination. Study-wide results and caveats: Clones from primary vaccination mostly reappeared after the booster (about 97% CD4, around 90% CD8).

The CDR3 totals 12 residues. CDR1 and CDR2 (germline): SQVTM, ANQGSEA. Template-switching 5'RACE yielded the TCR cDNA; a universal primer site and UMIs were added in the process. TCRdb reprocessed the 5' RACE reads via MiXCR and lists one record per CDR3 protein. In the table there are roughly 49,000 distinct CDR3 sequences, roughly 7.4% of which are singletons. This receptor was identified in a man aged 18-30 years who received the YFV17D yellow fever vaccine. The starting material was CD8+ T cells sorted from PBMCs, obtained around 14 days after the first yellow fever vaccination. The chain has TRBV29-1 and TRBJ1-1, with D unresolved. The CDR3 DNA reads TGCAGCGTTAAAGAGTATTCCACTGAAGCTTTCTTT. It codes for CSVKEYSTEAFF.